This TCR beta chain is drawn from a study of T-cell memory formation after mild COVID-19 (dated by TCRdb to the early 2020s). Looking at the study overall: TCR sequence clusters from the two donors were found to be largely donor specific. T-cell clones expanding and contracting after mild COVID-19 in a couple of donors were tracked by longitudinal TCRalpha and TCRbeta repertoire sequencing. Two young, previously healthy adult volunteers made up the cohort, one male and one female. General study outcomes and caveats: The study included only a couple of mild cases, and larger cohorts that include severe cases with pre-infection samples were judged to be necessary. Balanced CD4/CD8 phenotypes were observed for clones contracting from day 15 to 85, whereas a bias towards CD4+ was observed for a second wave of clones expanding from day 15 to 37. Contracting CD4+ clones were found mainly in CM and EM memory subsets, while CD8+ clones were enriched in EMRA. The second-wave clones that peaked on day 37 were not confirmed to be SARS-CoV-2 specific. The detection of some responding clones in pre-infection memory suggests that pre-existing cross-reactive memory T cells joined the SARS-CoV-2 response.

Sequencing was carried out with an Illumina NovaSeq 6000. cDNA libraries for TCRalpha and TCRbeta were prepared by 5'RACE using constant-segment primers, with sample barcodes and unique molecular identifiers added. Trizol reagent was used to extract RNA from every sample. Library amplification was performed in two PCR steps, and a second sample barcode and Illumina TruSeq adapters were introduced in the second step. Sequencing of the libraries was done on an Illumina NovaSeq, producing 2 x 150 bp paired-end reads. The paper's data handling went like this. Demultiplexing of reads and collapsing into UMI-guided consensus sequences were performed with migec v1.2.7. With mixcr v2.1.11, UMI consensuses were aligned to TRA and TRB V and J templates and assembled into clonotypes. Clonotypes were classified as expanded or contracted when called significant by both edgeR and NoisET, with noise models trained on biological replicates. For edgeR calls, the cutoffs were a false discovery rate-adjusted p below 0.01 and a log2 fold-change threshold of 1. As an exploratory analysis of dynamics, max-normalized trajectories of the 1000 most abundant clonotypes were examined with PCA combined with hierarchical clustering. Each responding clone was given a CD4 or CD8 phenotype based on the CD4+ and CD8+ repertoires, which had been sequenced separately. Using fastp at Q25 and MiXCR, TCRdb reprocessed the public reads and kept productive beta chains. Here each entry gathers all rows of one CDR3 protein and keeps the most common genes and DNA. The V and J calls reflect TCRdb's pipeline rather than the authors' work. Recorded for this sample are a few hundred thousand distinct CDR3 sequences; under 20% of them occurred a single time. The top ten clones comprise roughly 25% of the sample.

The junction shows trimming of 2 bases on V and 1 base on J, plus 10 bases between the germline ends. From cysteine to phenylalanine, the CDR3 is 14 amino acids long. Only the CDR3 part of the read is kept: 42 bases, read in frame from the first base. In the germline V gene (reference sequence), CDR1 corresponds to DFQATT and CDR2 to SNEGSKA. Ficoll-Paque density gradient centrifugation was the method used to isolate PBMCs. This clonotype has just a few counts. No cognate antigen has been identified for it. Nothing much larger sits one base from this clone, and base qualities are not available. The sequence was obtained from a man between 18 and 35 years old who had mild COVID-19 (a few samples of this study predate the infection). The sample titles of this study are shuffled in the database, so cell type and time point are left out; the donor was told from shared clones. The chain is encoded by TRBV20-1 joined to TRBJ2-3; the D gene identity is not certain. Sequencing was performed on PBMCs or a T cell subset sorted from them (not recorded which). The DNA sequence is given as TGCAGTGCTAGACTGGGTTGGGGCACAGATACGCAGTATTTT. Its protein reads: CSARLGWGTDTQYF.